Presented here are 17 T cell receptor beta chains from one specimen sequenced in a study of blood T cells in healthy people across ages. Sample-barcoded 5' priming and a J-beta primer mix drove a second PCR of 7 to 11 cycles. Via MiXCR, TCRdb re-called the 5' RACE reads, giving one row per CDR3 protein. The table has 750,000 to 1,000,000 distinct CDR3 sequences, under 35% seen once. The same specimen was also included in a second study, on T cells of mothers and their children.

The specimen sequenced was blood. The receptor set was obtained from a woman aged 40 to 50 in good health.

The chain's CDR3 is CASSQTSTSGYYEQYF. CDR3 bases: TGCGCCAGCAGCCAGACGTCGACTAGCGGATACTACGAGCAGTACTTC. V is TRBV4-1 and J is TRBJ2-7; 9 positions agree with TRBD2. CDR1 is MGHRA and CDR2 is YSYEKL in the germline V gene. The CDR3 sequence is 16 residues long. Trimming at V came to 3 bases and at J to 3 bases, leaving 9 bases not matched to a gene.

For this clonotype: A much larger clone sits a single nucleotide away, making a read error possible. The rearrangement links TRBV28 to TRBJ2-4, with D perhaps matching TRBD1 (6 bases). The germline V gene has CDR1 MDHEN and CDR2 SYDVKM. The CDR3 has 14 residues. With 8 bases removed from V and 3 bases from J, the gap between germline ends came to 14 bases. CDR3 in DNA: TGTGCCAGCGGATTAGGCAGGGGCAAAAACATTCAGTACTTC. Protein product: CASGLGRGKNIQYF.

In its sample, this clonotype was seen a few times. Relative to the germline gene, one junction end is altered; a read error may explain this. The J gene is TRBJ2-3, the V gene TRBV2; TRBD2 aligns across 11 bases. Germline CDR1 is SNHLY and CDR2 is FYNNEI. The CDR3 is 14 residues long. CDR3 sequence: CVSSDSGGADTQYF. The CDR3 nucleotides read TGTGTCAGCAGTGATAGCGGGGGGGCAGATACGCAGTATTTT.

This clonotype occurred a few times. The V call is TRBV3-1, the J call TRBJ2-7; TRBD2 agrees at 14 bases. This CDR3 is 16 amino acids long. Germline CDR1 is LGHDT and CDR2 is YNNKEL (reference sequence). J lost 7 bases, V lost 0 bases, and 5 bases had no gene match. The CDR3 region has the DNA TGTGCCAGCAGCCAAGAGACTAGCGGGGGGGTAGAAGAGCAGTACTTC. Translation: CASSQETSGGVEEQYF.

This clonotype was seen ten or more times. The rearrangement joins TRBV24-1 to TRBJ2-7; TRBD1 is a possible D gene (5 bases). The length of the CDR3 is 13 residues. The V gene lost 9 bases and the J gene lost 5 bases, with 16 bases spanning the gap. The V gene's germline CDR1 is KGHDR and CDR2 SFDVKD. In DNA, the CDR3 is TGTGCCACCGCGGACACCTCTGGGGACGAGCAGTACTTC. Translation: CATADTSGDEQYF.

This chain joins TRBV7-3 and TRBJ2-3; 7 bases match TRBD2. Germline loops: CDR1 SGHTA, CDR2 FQGTGA. V shed 4 bases, J shed 3 bases, and the junction held 10 bases outside the gene matches. The CDR3 consists of 16 residues. CDR3 loop: CASSSWGGRRTDTQYF. Here the CDR3 DNA reads TGTGCCAGCAGCTCCTGGGGGGGACGGAGAACAGATACGCAGTATTTT.

V usage is TRBV19 and J usage is TRBJ2-4, with D perhaps TRBD1 (6 bases). The last part of the DNA fits TRBJ2-7 better; the J call may be wrong. The CDR3 extends over 15 amino acids. Germline lookup yields CDR1 LNHDA and CDR2 SQIVND (reference sequence). CDR3 sequence (DNA): TGTGCCAGTAGTTTTGAAGAAACAGGGTCCTACGAGCAGTACTTC. As protein: CASSFEETGSYEQYF.

This chain links TRBV11-1 with TRBJ2-5; a possible D gene is TRBD2 (5 bases). V was clipped by 5 bases and J by 0 bases, with 13 bases between them. The germline V gene has CDR1 SGHAT and CDR2 FQDESV (reference sequence). This CDR3 is 15 amino acids long. CDR3 region: CASSRTGKYQETQYF. As DNA, the CDR3 is TGTGCCAGCAGCCGTACCGGGAAATACCAAGAGACCCAGTACTTC.

Worth noting for this clonotype: This sequence may be a read error, since a much larger clone differs from it by one base. The rearrangement joins TRBV30 to TRBJ2-1; D not resolved. Germline V CDR1 and CDR2: GTSNPN, SVGIG (reference sequence). V dropped 2 bases and J dropped 10 bases, with 15 bases sitting between them. The CDR3 loop spans 13 amino acids. The CDR3 nucleotides read TGTGCCTGGAGTCCGGACGCTACCTACGAGCAGTTCTTC. Protein sequence: CAWSPDATYEQFF.

Only a few counts were recorded for this clonotype. This sequence joins TRBV28 and TRBJ2-3; D remains ambiguous. The CDR3 contains 15 residues. Between the trimmed V and J ends, which lost 5 bases and 2 bases, there was a span of 14 bases. Germline CDR1 MDHEN, CDR2 SYDVKM. CDR3 in amino acids: CASSPIRVDTDTQYF. The CDR3 coding sequence is TGTGCCAGCAGTCCAATAAGGGTGGACACAGATACGCAGTATTTT.

This clonotype was recorded a few times. This sequence joins TRBV5-1 and TRBJ2-1; 8 nucleotides agree with TRBD1. CDR3 length equals 14 residues. Germline V CDR1 and CDR2: SGHRS, YFSETQ. Trimming at V came to 5 bases and at J to 9 bases, leaving 10 bases not matched to a gene. CDR3: CASRSGTGVAEQFF. CDR3 bases: TGCGCCAGCAGATCCGGGACAGGTGTTGCTGAGCAGTTCTTC.

This sequence joins TRBV4-2 and TRBJ2-7; 7 nucleotides match TRBD1. This CDR3 is built from 15 residues. Per the germline V gene, CDR1 is LGHNA and CDR2 is YNFKEQ. With V trimmed by 0 bases and J by 3 bases, 5 bases remained unmatched. CDR3: CASSQETGIIYEQYF. The CDR3 DNA sequence: TGTGCCAGCAGCCAAGAGACAGGGATAATCTACGAGCAGTACTTC.

This chain joins TRBV30 and TRBJ2-5, with D possibly being TRBD2 (6 bases). Trimming took 4 bases from V and 9 from J, leaving 21 bases between them. This CDR3 has 14 residues. CDR1 GTSNPN and CDR2 SVGIG come from the germline V gene (reference sequence). CDR3 sequence reads: CAWITPAGTGAQYF. Written as DNA, the CDR3 is TGTGCCTGGATAACCCCGGCAGGGACTGGCGCCCAGTACTTC.

Concerning this clonotype itself: This is likely a read error, given that the CDR3 carries no conserved phenylalanine or tryptophan at its end. The chain has TRBV15 and TRBJ2-3, with D tentatively TRBD1 or TRBD2 (6 bases each). V lost 6 bases and J 4 bases, leaving 14 bases between the germline ends. This CDR3 comprises 14 residues. Germline V gene data show CDR1 as LNHNV and CDR2 as YYDKDF (reference sequence). The CDR3 here is CATRAGQSADTQYC. CDR3 nucleotide sequence: TGTGCCACCAGGGCGGGACAATCCGCAGATACGCAGTATTGT.

The V call is TRBV12-3 or TRBV12-4, the J call TRBJ1-4; 7 bases agree with TRBD1. The CDR3 has 15 residues. V lost 6 bases and J lost 8; bases outside the gene matches: 12. CDR3 DNA: TGTGCCAGCAGCGGACAGGACCCCTTAGGGGAAAAACTGTTTTTT. Translated, it gives CASSGQDPLGEKLFF.

This clonotype showed up many times. The gene calls are TRBV27 and TRBJ2-7; TRBD1 matches at 9 bases. V lost 5 bases to trimming and J lost 2 bases; unmatched junction nucleotides: 4. CDR3 length: 14 residues. The germline CDR1 and CDR2 sequences are MNHEY and SMNVEV (reference sequence). In nucleotides, the CDR3 is TGTGCCAGCAGTAAGGACAGGGGCCCCTACGAGCAGTACTTC. Protein: CASSKDRGPYEQYF.

This clonotype was counted a few times. The V call is TRBV12-3 or TRBV12-4, the J call TRBJ2-7; D perhaps matches TRBD2 (6 bases). The DNA end is more similar to TRBJ2-5, so the J call may be wrong. This CDR3 region has 15 residues. CDR3 bases: TGTGCCAGCCCTAAGGCTCGGGGGAACGAGGAGACCCAGTACTTC. Encoded protein: CASPKARGNEETQYF.